The 7 T cell receptor beta chains given below trace back to one sample, sequenced in a study of blood T cells in healthy people across ages. Combining a sample-barcoded 5' primer with a J-beta primer mix, a second PCR ran for roughly 7 to 11 cycles. From the 5' RACE reads, TCRdb called clonotypes with MiXCR, one entry per CDR3 protein. The table shows more than 500,000 distinct CDR3 sequences, with about 29% occurring only once. The data also belong to a second study, concerning T cells of mothers and their children.

Sequencing was carried out using blood. The receptors shown here come from a boy younger than 10 in good health.

Details on this clonotype: The junction shows a germline mismatch at one end, possibly a read error. The chain uses TRBV10-3 and TRBJ2-5, with 7 bases matching TRBD2. CDR3 length: 14 amino acids. Germline CDR1 is ENHRY and CDR2 is SYGVKD. The CDR3 here is CAISEAGSQGTQYF. The CDR3, as DNA: TGTGCCATCAGTGAAGCGGGATCCCAAGGGACCCAGTACTTC.

This clonotype was detected only a few times. The chain carries TRBV5-1 and TRBJ2-2; D is ambiguous. Germline-derived CDR1 and CDR2 are SGHRS and YFSETQ. The CDR3 has 13 amino acids. The germline V and J ends were trimmed by 1 base and 7 bases, with 8 bases remaining between them. CDR3: CASSLQPVGELFF. CDR3 bases: TGCGCCAGCAGCTTGCAGCCCGTCGGGGAGCTGTTTTTT.

The CDR3 loop reads CATSDLSPLNTEAFF. The CDR3 DNA follows: TGTGCCACCAGTGATTTGTCACCTCTGAACACTGAAGCTTTCTTT. The rearrangement uses TRBV24-1 and TRBJ1-1; D gene uncertain. The CDR3 loop spans 15 amino acids. V shed 0 bases and J shed 0 bases, with 7 bases lying between them. The germline V gene has CDR1 KGHDR and CDR2 SFDVKD.

The CDR3, as DNA: TGCAGTGCTAGGGGACTAGCCTACAATGAGCAGTTCTTC. Encoded protein: CSARGLAYNEQFF. V and J are TRBV20-1 and TRBJ2-1; 8 bases line up with TRBD2. V lost 3 bases to trimming and J lost 2 bases; unmatched junction nucleotides: 0. Germline-derived CDR1 and CDR2 are DFQATT and SNEGSKA (reference sequence). The CDR3 contains 13 residues.

The V call is TRBV20-1, the J call TRBJ2-1; possible D gene TRBD1, 6 bases. This CDR3 contains 16 residues. Germline assignment: CDR1 DFQATT and CDR2 SNEGSKA (reference sequence). Trimming pared 0 bases from V and 0 bases from J, leaving 12 bases between. Here the CDR3 reads CSARDSRGSSYNEQFF. Here the CDR3 DNA reads TGCAGTGCTAGAGATAGCAGGGGAAGCTCCTACAATGAGCAGTTCTTC.

The chain combines TRBV15 with TRBJ2-4, with a tentative D call TRBD1 (5 bases). The germline CDR1 and CDR2 sequences are LNHNV and YYDKDF (reference sequence). The V end was cut by 4 bases, the J end by 8 bases, with 15 bases between. The CDR3 runs 14 residues. CDR3 protein: CATSNRLDSDIQYF. The DNA of the CDR3 is TGTGCCACCAGCAACCGACTTGACAGCGACATTCAGTACTTC.

The table lists this clonotype with many counts. V and J are TRBV27 and TRBJ1-6, with no clear D. Deletions cut 5 bases from V and 7 bases from J, with 15 bases between. The germline V gene has CDR1 MNHEY and CDR2 SMNVEV (reference sequence). The CDR3 is 15 amino acids. This chain's CDR3 is CASSSSPSPNSPLHF. The CDR3 nucleotides are TGTGCCAGCAGTAGCTCACCCTCCCCAAATTCACCCCTCCACTTT.